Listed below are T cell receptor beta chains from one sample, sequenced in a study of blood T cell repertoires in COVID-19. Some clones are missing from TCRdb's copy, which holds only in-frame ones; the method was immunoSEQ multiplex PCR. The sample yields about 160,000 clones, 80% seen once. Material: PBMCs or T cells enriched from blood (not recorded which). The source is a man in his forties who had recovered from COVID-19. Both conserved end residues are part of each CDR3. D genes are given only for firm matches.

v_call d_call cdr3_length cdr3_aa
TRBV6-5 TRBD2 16 CASSYLAGGPGETQYF
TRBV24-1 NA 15 CATSHRSAGKVEQYF
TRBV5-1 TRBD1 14 CASSPGTGGTEAFF
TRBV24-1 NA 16 CATSDPGGAYGNTIYF
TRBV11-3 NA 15 CASSLDGISRNEQFF
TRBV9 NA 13 CASSVGGAETQYF
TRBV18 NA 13 CASSWAGNEKLFF
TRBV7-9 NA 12 CASSQTGGELFF
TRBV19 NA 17 CASRRMGTGNMNTEAFF
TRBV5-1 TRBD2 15 CASSWGLAGPYEQYF
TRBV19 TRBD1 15 CASSTFTTGDQPQHF
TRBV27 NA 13 CASSLRVNYGYTF
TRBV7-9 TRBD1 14 CASSEGQGNEKLFF
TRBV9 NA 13 CASSVVSGNEQFF
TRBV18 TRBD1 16 CASSPSASTGVYGYTF
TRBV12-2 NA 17 CASRTLDGDRENEKLFF
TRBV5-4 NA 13 CASSPRDENIQYF
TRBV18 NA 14 CASSPVKGTGELFF
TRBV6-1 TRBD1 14 CASSDRQGDTEAFF
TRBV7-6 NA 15 CASSSPGDRYNEQFF
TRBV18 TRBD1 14 CASSPTGEGYGYTF
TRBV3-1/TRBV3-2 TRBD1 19 CASSPQVQGALSGANVLTF
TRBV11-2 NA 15 CASSLAASSYNEQFF
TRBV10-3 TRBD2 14 CAITTSGAYNEQFF
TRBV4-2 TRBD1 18 CASTILVPGQGSGEKLFF
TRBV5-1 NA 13 CASSAAQTYGYTF
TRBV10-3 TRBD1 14 CAIKAGQTNEKLFF
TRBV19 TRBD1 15 CASSIQGDRVTEAFF
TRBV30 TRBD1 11 CAWRTGPNYTF
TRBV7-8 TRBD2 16 CASSPRAGDHTGELFF
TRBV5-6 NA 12 CASSPGYNEQFF
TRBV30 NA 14 CAWSLGTPVYEQYF
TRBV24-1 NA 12 CATEKGRAGYTF
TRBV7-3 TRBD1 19 CASSYRPTGWPAQNTEAFF
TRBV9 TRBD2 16 CASSVVAGGSGDTQYF
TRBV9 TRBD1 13 CASSVTGGDGYTF
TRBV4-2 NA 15 CASSQGASEYNEQFF
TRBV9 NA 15 CASSVAGTDKNIQYF
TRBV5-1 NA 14 CASSLEQANSPLHF
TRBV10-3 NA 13 CAISGGGRSPLHF
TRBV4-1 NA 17 CASSQVDMGFSYNEQFF
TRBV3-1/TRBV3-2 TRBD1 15 CASSQAQGGGEKLFF